One sample yielded the 4 T cell receptor beta chains listed below, sequenced in a study of CD8+ T cells in alopecia areata. TCR sequencing used cDNA made by reverse transcription of extracted RNA. Profiled with immunoSEQ multiplex PCR; TCRdb holds only in-frame clones, not every one. Of around 110,000 clones listed, roughly 50% are singletons. As to treatment: oral pan-JAK inhibitor, 5-10 mg twice daily. Source: CD8+ T cells sorted from blood, taken at week 24, from a patient treated with tofacitinib. The receptors were gathered from a human donor with alopecia areata.

This clone occurred a few times. V usage is TRBV7-9 and J usage is TRBJ1-6; unclear D gene. Germline-derived CDR1 and CDR2 are SEHNR and FQNEAQ (reference sequence). Trimming removed 7 bases from V and 0 bases from J, with 7 bases in between. The CDR3 has 14 residues. CDR3 sequence reads: CASTDNSYNSPLHF. For the CDR3, the DNA is TGTGCCAGCACCGACAACTCCTATAATTCACCCCTCCACTTT.

The chain is built from TRBV5-1 and TRBJ2-1, with a possible D match to TRBD1 (6 bases). The V end lost 0 bases, the J end lost 1 base, and 14 bases lay between the germline ends. The CDR3 contains 17 residues. Germline CDR1 reads SGHRS; CDR2 reads YFSETQ. This chain's CDR3 is CASSLGYRAFSYNEQFF. DNA for the CDR3: TGCGCCAGCAGCTTGGGGTACAGGGCTTTTTCCTACAATGAGCAGTTCTTC.

The V and J genes are TRBV6-5 and TRBJ2-7; D is tentatively TRBD1 or TRBD2 (6 bases each). The V and J ends lost 10 bases and 0 bases respectively, with 13 bases between them. Per the germline V gene, CDR1 is MNHEY and CDR2 is SVGAGI. The CDR3 is made up of 13 amino acids. The CDR3 bases are TGTGCCACCCGGTCGGGGGCCTCCTACGAGCAGTACTTC. Translation: CATRSGASYEQYF.

This sequence joins TRBV29-1 and TRBJ2-1, with D perhaps being TRBD1 or TRBD2 (6 bases each). The CDR3 loop spans 14 amino acids. V lost 4 bases and J 7 bases, leaving 17 bases between the germline ends. From germline, CDR1 is SQVTM and CDR2 ANQGSEA. This CDR3 is CSVVGGNQLNEQFF. The DNA of the CDR3 is TGCAGCGTTGTGGGGGGCAACCAACTAAATGAGCAGTTCTTC.